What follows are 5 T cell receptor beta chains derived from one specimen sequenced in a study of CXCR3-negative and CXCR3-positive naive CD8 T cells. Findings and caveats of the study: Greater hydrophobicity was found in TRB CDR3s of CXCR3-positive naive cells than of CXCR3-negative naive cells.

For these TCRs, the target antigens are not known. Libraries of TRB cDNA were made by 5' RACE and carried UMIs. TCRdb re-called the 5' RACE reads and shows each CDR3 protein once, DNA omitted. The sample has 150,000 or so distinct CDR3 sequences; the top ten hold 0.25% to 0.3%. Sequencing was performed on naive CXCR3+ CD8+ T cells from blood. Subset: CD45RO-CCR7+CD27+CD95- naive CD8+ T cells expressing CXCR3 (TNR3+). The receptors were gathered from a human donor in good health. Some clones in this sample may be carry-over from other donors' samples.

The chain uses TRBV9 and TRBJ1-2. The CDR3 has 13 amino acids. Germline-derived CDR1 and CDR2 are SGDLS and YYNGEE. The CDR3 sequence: CASSSGLLGDYTF.

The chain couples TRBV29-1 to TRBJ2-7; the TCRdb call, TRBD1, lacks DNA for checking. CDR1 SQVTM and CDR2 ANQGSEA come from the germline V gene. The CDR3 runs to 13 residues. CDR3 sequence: CSVAQGASGEQYF.

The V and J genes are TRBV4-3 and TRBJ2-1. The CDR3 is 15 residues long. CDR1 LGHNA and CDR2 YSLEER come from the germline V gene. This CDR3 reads CASSQDRASYNEQFF.

The CDR3 sequence is CSVEDPIGSSDEQFF. The V and J genes are TRBV29-1 and TRBJ2-1; lacking DNA, the TRBD2 call made by TCRdb goes unchecked. In germline, CDR1 is SQVTM, CDR2 ANQGSEA. The CDR3 length is 15 residues.

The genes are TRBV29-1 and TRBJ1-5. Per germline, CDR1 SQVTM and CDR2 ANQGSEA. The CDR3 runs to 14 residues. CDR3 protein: CSVALGEYNQPQHF. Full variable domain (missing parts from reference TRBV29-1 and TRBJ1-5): SAVISQKPSRDICQRGTSLTIQCQVDSQVTMMFWYRQQPGQSLTLIATANQGSEATYESGFVIDKFPISRPNLTFSTLTVSNMSPEDSSIYLCSVALGEYNQPQHFGDGTRLSIL.